This T cell receptor beta chain derives from a study of OX40 agonist ivuxolimab in advanced cancers. On the study more broadly: Six ivuxolimab dose levels, 0.01 to 10 mg/kg, were given intravenously every 2 weeks. Patients undergoing dose escalation presented with hepatocellular carcinoma, melanoma, renal cell or head and neck cancer.

The repertoire was sequenced with immunoSEQ multiplex PCR; TCRdb's copy has only in-frame clones and lacks some. There are 45,000 to 60,000 clones in the sample; 87% occur only once, and 10% lies in the top ten. Worth noting for this clone: Its antigen remains unknown.

The germline CDR1 and CDR2 sequences are SGDLS and YYNGEE. Trimming removed 4 bases from V and 7 bases from J, with 5 bases in between. CDR3 length: 11 amino acids. Study outcomes and limitations: Relative to CD4+ cells, CD8+ T cells on average had more expanded clones. There was clonal expansion of CD4+ and CD8+ blood T cells by week 6 at 0.1 to 3.0 mg/kg.

The V call is TRBV9, the J call TRBJ2-2; D unclear. The clonotype originates from an adult with an advanced solid tumor such as melanoma, head and neck, liver or kidney cancer. The material sequenced was CD4+ or CD8+ T cells sorted from blood, taken in a trial of the OX40 agonist ivuxolimab. As DNA, the CDR3 is TGTGCCAGCAGCCCGAACGGGGAGCTGTTTTTT. It translates to CASSPNGELFF.